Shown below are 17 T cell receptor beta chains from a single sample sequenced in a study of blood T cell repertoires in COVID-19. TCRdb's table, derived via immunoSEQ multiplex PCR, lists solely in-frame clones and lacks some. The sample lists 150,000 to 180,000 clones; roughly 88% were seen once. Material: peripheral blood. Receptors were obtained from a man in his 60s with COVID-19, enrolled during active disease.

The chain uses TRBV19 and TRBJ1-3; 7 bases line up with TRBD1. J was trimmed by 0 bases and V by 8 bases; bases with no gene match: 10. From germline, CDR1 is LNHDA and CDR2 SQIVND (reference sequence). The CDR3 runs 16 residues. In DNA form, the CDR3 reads TGTGCCAGTTCCCGAGGGGGCAAGAGCTCTGGAAACACCATATATTTT. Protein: CASSRGGKSSGNTIYF.

The CDR3 bases are TGTGCCAGCTCCGCCCCTCTCGTCCGGGGACAGGAAGCTTTCTTT. Translated: CASSAPLVRGQEAFF. The V and J genes are TRBV9 and TRBJ1-1, with 7 bases fitting TRBD1. CDR1 SGDLS and CDR2 YYNGEE come from the germline V gene. There are 15 residues in the CDR3. V shed 7 bases, J shed 8 bases, and the junction held 17 bases outside the gene matches.

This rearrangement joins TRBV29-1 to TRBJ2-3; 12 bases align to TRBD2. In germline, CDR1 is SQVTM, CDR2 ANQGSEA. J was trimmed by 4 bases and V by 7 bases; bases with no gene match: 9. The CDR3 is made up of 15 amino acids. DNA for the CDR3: TGCAGCGCTACCCCGGGACTAGCGGGCCCAGATACGCAGTATTTT. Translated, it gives CSATPGLAGPDTQYF.

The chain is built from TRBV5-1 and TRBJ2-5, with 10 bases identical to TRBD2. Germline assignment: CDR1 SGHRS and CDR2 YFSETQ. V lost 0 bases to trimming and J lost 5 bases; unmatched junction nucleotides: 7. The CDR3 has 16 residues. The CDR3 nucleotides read TGCGCCAGCAGCTTGGAGGGTCTAGCGGGAGTGGAGACCCAGTACTTC. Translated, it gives CASSLEGLAGVETQYF.

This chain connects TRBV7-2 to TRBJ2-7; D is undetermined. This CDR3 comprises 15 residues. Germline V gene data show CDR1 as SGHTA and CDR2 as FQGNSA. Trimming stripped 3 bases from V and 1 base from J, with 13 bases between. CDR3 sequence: CASSLSAQSSYEQYF. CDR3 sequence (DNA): TGTGCCAGCAGCTTGTCGGCACAGTCATCCTACGAGCAGTACTTC.

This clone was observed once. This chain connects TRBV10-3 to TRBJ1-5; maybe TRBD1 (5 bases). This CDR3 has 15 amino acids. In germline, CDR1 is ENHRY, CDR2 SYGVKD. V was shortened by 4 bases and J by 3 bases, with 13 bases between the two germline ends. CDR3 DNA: TGTGCCATCAGTGCGGAGGGGACCCTCAATCAGCCCCAGCATTTT. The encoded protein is CAISAEGTLNQPQHF.

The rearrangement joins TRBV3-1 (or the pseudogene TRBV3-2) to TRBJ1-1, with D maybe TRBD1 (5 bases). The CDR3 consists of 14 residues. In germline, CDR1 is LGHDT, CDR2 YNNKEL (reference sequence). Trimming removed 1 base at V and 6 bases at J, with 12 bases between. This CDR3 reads CASSQVQGKSEAFF. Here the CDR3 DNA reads TGTGCCAGCAGCCAAGTCCAGGGTAAGTCTGAAGCTTTCTTT.

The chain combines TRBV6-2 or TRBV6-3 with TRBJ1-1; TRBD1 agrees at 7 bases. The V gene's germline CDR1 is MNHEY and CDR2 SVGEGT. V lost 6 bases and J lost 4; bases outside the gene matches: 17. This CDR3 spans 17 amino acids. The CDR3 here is CASRYAVQTGQSTEAFF. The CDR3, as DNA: TGTGCCAGCAGGTACGCGGTCCAGACAGGGCAATCCACTGAAGCTTTCTTT.

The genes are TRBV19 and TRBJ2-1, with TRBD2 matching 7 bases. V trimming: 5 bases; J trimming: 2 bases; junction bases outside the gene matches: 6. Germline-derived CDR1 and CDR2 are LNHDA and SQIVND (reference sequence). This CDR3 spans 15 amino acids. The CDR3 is CASSVSGRTYNEQFF. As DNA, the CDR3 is TGTGCCAGTAGTGTTAGCGGGCGGACCTACAATGAGCAGTTCTTC.

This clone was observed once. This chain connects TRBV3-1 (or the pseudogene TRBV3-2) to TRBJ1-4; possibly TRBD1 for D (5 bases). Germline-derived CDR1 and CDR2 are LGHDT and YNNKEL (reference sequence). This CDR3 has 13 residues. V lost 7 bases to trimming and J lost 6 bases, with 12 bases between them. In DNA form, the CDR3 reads TGTGCCAGCACCCGCCAGGGTTATGAAAAACTGTTTTTT. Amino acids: CASTRQGYEKLFF.

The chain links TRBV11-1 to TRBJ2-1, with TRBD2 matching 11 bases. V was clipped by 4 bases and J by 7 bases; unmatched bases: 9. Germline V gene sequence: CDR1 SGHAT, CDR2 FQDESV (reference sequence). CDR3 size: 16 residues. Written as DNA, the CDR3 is TGTGCCAGCAGCTCCCTTAGCGGGGGGGCCTTTAATGAGCAGTTCTTC. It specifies CASSSLSGGAFNEQFF.

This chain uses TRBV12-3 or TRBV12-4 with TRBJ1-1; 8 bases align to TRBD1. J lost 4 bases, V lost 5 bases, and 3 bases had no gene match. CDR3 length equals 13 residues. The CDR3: CASSKQGGTEAFF. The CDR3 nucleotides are TGTGCCAGCAGTAAACAGGGGGGCACTGAAGCTTTCTTT.

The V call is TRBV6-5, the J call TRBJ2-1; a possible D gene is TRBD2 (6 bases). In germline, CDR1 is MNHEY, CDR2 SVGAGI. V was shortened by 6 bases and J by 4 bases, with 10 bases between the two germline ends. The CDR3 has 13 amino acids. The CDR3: CASRSGDYNEQFF. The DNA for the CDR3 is TGTGCCAGCAGGTCGGGGGATTACAATGAGCAGTTCTTC.

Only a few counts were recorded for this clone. The CDR3 protein is CASSQSAGTGLNGYTF. CDR3 DNA sequence: TGCGCCAGCAGCCAATCTGCCGGGACTGGGTTGAATGGCTACACCTTC. The V call is TRBV4-3, the J call TRBJ1-2, with D possibly TRBD1 on 5 matching bases. The V gene's germline CDR1 is LGHNA and CDR2 YSLEER. V was clipped by 2 bases and J by 6 bases, with 19 bases between them. CDR3 size: 16 residues.

The CDR3 nucleotides read TGTGCCAGCAGTCCCCTCGGGGGGAGCACAGATACGCAGTATTTT. Translation: CASSPLGGSTDTQYF. The rearrangement uses TRBV27 and TRBJ2-3; TRBD2 aligns across 7 bases. Losses at the gene ends were 5 bases for V and 0 bases for J; bases not matched to a gene: 5. The germline gives CDR1 MNHEY, CDR2 SMNVEV (reference sequence). The CDR3 extends over 15 amino acids.

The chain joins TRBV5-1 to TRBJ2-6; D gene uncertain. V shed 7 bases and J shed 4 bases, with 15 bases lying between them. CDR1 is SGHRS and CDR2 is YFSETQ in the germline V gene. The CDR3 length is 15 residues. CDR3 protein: CASRSSSGGANVLTF. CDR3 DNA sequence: TGCGCCAGCCGTAGCTCGTCCGGAGGGGCCAACGTCCTGACTTTC.

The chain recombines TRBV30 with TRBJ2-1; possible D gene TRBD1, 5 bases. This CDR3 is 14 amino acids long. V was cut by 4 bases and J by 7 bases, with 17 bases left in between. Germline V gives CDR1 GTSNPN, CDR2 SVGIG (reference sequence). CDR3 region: CAWTGPLQENEQFF. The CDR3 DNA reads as TGTGCCTGGACAGGCCCTTTACAGGAAAATGAGCAGTTCTTC.